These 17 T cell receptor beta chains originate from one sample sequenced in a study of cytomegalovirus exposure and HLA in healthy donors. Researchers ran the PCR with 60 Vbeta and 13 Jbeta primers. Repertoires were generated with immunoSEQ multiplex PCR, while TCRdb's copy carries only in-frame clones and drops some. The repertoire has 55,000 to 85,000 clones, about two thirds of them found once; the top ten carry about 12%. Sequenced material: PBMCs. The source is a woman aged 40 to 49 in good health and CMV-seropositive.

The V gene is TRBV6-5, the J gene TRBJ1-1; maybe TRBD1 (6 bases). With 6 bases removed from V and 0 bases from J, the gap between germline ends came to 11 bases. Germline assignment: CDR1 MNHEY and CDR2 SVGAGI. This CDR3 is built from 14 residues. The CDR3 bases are TGTGCCAGCAGGGCGACAGGTTTGAACACTGAAGCTTTCTTT. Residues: CASRATGLNTEAFF.

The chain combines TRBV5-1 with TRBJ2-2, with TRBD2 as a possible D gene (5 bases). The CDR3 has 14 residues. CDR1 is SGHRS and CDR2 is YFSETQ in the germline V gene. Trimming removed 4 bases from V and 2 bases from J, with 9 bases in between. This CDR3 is CASSPGSNTGELFF. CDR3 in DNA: TGCGCCAGCAGCCCGGGATCTAACACCGGGGAGCTGTTTTTT.

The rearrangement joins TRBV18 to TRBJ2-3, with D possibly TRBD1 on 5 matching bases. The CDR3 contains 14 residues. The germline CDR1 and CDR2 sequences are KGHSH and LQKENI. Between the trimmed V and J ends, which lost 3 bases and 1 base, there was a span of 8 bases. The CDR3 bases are TGTGCCAGCTCACCGACAGTTCGCACAGATACGCAGTATTTT. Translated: CASSPTVRTDTQYF.

In DNA form, the CDR3 reads TGTGCCAGCAGTGGGGGAACAGGCAACACAGATACGCAGTATTTT. Protein product: CASSGGTGNTDTQYF. V is TRBV2 and J is TRBJ2-3; weak D call: TRBD1 (5 bases). V was shortened by 4 bases and J by 2 bases, with 13 bases between the two germline ends. This CDR3 has 15 amino acids. Looked up from germline, CDR1 is SNHLY and CDR2 is FYNNEI.

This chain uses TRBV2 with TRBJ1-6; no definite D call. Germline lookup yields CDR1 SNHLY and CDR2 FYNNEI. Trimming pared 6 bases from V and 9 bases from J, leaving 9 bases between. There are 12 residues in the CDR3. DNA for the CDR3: TGTGCCAGCAGCTTGGCCCCTTCACCCCTCCACTTT. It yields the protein CASSLAPSPLHF.

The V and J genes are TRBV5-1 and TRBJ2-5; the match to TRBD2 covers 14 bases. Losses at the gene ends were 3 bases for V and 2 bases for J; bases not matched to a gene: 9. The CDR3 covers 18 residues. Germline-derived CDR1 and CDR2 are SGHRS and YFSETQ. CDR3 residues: CASSSKPRTSGGQETQYF. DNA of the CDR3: TGCGCCAGCAGCTCCAAACCCCGGACTAGCGGGGGGCAAGAGACCCAGTACTTC.

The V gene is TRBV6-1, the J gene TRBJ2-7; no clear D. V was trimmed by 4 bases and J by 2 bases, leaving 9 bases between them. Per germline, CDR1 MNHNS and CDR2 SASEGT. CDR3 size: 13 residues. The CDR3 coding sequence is TGTGCCAGCAGTGCCCACGCGGCCTACGAGCAGTACTTC. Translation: CASSAHAAYEQYF.

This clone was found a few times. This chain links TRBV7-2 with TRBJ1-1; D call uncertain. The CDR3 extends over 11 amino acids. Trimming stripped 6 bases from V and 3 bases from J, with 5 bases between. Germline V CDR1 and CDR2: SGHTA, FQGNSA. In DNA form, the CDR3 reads TGTGCCAGCAGGCGGGACACTGAAGCTTTCTTT. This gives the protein CASRRDTEAFF.

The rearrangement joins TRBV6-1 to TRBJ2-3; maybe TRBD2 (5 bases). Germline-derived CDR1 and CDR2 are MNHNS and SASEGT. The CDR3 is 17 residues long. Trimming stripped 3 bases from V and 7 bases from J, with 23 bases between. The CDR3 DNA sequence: TGTGCCAGCAGTGACCCAGATCCGGGGTCCGCCGGATATACGCAGTATTTT. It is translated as CASSDPDPGSAGYTQYF.

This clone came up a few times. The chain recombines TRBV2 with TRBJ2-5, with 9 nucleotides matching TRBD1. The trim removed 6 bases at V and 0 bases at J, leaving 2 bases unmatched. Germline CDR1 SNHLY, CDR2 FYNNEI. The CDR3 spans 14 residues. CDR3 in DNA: TGTGCCAGCAGGGGGACAGGGCACCAAGAGACCCAGTACTTC. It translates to CASRGTGHQETQYF.

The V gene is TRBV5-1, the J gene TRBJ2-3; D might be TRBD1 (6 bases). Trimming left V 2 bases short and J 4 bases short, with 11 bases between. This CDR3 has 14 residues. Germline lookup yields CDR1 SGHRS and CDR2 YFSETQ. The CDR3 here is CASSLTPGADTQYF. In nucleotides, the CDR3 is TGCGCCAGCAGCTTAACACCAGGGGCAGATACGCAGTATTTT.

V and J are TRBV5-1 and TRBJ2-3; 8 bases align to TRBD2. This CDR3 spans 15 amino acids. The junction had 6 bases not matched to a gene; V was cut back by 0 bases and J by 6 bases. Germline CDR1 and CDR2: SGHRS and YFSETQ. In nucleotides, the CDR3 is TGCGCCAGCAGCTTGGAAGGGGCTAGCGGGGATACGCAGTATTTT. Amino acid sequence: CASSLEGASGDTQYF. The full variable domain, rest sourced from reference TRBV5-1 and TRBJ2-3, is KAGVTQTPRYLIKTRGQQVTLSCSPISGHRSVSWYQQTPGQGLQFLFEYFSETQRNKGNFPGRFSGRQFSNSRSEMNVSTLELGDSALYLCASSLEGASGDTQYFGPGTRLTVL.

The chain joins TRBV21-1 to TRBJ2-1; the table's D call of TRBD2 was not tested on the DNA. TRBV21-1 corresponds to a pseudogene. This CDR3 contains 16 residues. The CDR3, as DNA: TGTGCCAGCAGCAAAGTAGTTAGGAGCTCCTACAATGAGCAGTTCTTC. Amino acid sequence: CASSKVVRSSYNEQFF.

The CDR3 DNA is TGCGCCAGCAGCTGGGACTTCAATGAGCAGTTCTTC. Its translation: CASSWDFNEQFF. This chain joins TRBV5-1 and TRBJ2-1, with D perhaps TRBD2 (6 bases). The length of the CDR3 is 12 residues. V was trimmed by 3 bases and J by 6 bases, leaving 7 bases between them. CDR1 and CDR2 (germline): SGHRS, YFSETQ.

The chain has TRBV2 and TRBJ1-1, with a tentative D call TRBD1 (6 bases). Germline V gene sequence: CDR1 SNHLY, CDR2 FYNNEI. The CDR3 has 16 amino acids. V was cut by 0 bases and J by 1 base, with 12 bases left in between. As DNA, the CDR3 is TGTGCCAGCAGTGAAGCGCGGGGGGGCGGGAACACTGAAGCTTTCTTT. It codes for CASSEARGGGNTEAFF.

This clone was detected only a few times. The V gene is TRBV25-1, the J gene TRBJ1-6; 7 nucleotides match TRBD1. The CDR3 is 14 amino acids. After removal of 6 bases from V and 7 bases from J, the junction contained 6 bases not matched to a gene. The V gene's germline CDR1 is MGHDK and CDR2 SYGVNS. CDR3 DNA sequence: TGTGCCAGCAGAAGACAGGGCGGGAATTCACCCCTCCACTTT. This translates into CASRRQGGNSPLHF.

In DNA form, the CDR3 reads TGTGCCAGTAGTATAGAGAGATCCTCCTACGAGCAGTACTTC. This encodes CASSIERSSYEQYF. The chain is built from TRBV19 and TRBJ2-7; D ambiguous. In germline, CDR1 is LNHDA, CDR2 SQIVND (reference sequence). Trimming shortened V by 0 bases and J by 0 bases, and 6 bases separated the two germline ends. The CDR3 contains 14 residues. Using reference TRBV19 and TRBJ2-7 for the parts outside the CDR3, the full variable domain is DGGITQSPKYLFRKEGQNVTLSCEQNLNHDAMYWYRQDPGQGLRLIYYSQIVNDFQKGDIAEGYSVSREKKESFPLTVTSAQKNPTAFYLCASSIERSSYEQYFGPGTRLTVT.